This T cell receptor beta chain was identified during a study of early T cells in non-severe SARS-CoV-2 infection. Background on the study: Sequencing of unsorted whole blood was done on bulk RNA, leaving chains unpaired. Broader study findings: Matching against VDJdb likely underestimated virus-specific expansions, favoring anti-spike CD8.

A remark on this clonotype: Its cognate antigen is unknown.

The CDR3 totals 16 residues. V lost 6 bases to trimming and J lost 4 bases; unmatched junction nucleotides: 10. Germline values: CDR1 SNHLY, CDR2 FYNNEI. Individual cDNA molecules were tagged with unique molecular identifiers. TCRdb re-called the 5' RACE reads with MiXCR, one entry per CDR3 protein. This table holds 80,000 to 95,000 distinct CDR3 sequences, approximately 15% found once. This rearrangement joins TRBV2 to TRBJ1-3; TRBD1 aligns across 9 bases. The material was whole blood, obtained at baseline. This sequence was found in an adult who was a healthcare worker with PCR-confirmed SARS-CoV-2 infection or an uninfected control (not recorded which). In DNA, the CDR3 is TGTGCCAGCAGATTATCCGGGACAGGGTGGGGAAACACCATATATTTT. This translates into CASRLSGTGWGNTIYF.